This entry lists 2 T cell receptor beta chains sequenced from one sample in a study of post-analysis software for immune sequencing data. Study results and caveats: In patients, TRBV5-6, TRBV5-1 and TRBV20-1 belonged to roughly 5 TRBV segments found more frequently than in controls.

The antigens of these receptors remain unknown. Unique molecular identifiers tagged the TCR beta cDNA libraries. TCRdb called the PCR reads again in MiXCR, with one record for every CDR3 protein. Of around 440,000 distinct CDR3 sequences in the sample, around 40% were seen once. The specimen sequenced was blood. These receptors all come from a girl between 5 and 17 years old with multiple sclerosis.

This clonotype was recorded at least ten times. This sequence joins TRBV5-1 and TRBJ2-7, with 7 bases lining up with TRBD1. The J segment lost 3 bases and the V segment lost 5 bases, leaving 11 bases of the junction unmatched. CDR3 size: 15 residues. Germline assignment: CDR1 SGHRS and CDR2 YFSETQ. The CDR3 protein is CASSSDGTDFYEQYF. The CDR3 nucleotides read TGCGCCAGCAGTTCGGACGGGACAGACTTCTACGAGCAGTACTTC.

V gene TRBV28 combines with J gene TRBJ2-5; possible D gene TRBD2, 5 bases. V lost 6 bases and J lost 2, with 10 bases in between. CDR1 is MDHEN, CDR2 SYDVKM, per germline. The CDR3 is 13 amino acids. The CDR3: CASSAGRQETQYF. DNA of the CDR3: TGTGCCAGCAGCGCGGGCAGACAAGAGACCCAGTACTTC.